The T cell receptor beta chain under discussion was sequenced for a study of PD-L1 blockade in urothelial cancer. Study-wide background: Atezolizumab at 1,200 mg intravenously every 3 weeks was started by patients in 2014.

The time point denotes: peripheral blood 6 weeks after treatment start. V lost 6 bases and J lost 4, with 11 bases in between. Germline V gives CDR1 MNHNS, CDR2 SASEGT. CDR3 length: 13 residues. Assay used: immunoSEQ multiplex PCR; TCRdb lists only in-frame clones, some missing. In the table there are 65,000 to 85,000 clones, roughly 90% of which are singletons. This material consisted of PBMCs, taken around atezolizumab (anti-PD-L1) treatment. The sequence was obtained from a woman aged 80 or over with urothelial cancer. This sequence joins TRBV6-1 and TRBJ2-3; tentatively, D is TRBD2 (5 bases). This CDR3 is CASSSTTADTQYF. CDR3 coding DNA: TGTGCCAGCAGCTCGACTACGGCAGATACGCAGTATTTT.